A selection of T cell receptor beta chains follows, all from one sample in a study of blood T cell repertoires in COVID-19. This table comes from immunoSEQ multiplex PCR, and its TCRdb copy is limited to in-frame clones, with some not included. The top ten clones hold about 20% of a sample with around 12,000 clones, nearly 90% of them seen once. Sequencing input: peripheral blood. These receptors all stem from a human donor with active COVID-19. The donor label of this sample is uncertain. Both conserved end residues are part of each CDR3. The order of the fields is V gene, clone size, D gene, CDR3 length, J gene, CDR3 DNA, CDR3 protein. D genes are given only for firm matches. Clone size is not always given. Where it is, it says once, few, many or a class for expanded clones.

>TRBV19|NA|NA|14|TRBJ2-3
TGTGCCACCCGGGCTAGGACTAGCACAGATACGCAGTATTTT
CATRARTSTDTQYF
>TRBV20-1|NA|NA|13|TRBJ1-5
TGCAGTGCTAGTCCGGGGGTCGCACAGCCCCAGCATTTT
CSASPGVAQPQHF
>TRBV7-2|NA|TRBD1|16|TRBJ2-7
TGTGCCAGCAGCTTAAGTACAGGGGCCCTATCCTACGAGCAGTACTTC
CASSLSTGALSYEQYF
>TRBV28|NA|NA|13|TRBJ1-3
TGTGCCAGCAGCGACAGAATAGGAAACACCATATATTTT
CASSDRIGNTIYF
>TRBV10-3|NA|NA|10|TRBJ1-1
TGTGCCACTGGGGAGACTGAAGCTTTCTTT
CATGETEAFF
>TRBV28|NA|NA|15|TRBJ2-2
TGTGCCAGCAGTAGCCAGGCCGTGGGTACCGGGGAGCTGTTTTTT
CASSSQAVGTGELFF
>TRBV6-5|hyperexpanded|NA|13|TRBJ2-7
TGTGCCAGCAGCGAGGGTAATAGGAACGAGCAGTACTTC
CASSEGNRNEQYF
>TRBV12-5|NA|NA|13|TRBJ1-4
TGTGCTAGTGGCCTCGGGGGGGATGAAAAACTGTTTTTT
CASGLGGDEKLFF
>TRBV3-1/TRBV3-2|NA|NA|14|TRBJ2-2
TGTGCCAGCAGCCTCTCTACACCGGGCGGGGAGCTGTTTTTT
CASSLSTPGGELFF
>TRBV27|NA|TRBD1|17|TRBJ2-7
TGTGCCAGCAGTGGGGGGGCGGGACAGGGGACAACCTACGAGCAGTACTTC
CASSGGAGQGTTYEQYF
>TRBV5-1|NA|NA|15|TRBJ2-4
TGCGCCAGCAGCTTGGGTAACAGGATCAAAAACATTCAGTACTTC
CASSLGNRIKNIQYF
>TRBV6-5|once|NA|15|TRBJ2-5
TGTGCCAGCACCCTTATGCCGAGAAGACAAGAGACCCAGTACTTC
CASTLMPRRQETQYF
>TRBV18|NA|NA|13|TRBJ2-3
TGTGCCAGCTCACCACGCGGTGGAGATACGCAGTATTTT
CASSPRGGDTQYF
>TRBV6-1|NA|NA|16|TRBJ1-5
TGTGCCAGCAGTGCCCCCCGGGGGGGGCTGGCTCAGCCCCAGCATTTT
CASSAPRGGLAQPQHF
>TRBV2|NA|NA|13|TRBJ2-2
TGTGCCAGCAGTCAATATACTGCCGGGGAGCTGTTTTTT
CASSQYTAGELFF
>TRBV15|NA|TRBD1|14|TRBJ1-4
TGTGCCACCACTACCGGGACAGCCAATGAAAAACTGTTTTTT
CATTTGTANEKLFF
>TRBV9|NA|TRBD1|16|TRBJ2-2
TGTGCCAGCAGCGCGCTGGACAGGGTGGGCACCGGGGAGCTGTTTTTT
CASSALDRVGTGELFF
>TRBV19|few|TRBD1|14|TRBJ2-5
TGTGCCAGTAGTCCCGGGACAGGGACGAGGACCCAGTACTTC
CASSPGTGTRTQYF
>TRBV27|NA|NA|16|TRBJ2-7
TGTGCCAGCAGTTGGGGCCTTGGACGGAGCTCCTACGAGCAGTACTTC
CASSWGLGRSSYEQYF
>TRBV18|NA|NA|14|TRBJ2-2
TGTGCCAGCTCACCCGTTCTAGCCCCCGGGGAGCTGTTTTTT
CASSPVLAPGELFF
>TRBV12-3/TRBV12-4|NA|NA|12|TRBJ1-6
TGTGCCAGCGGCAGGGGTTATTCACCCCTCCACTTT
CASGRGYSPLHF
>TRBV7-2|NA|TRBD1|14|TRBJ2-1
TGTGCCAGCAGCTACCGACAGGGATACAATGAGCAGTTCTTC
CASSYRQGYNEQFF
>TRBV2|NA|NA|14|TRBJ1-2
TGTGCCAGCAAGGTCGGGGGGCTGGGCTATGGCTACACCTTC
CASKVGGLGYGYTF
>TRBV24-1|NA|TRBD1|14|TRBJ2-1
TGTGCCACCAGTGGGGACAGGGGAAGCAATGAGCAGTTCTTC
CATSGDRGSNEQFF
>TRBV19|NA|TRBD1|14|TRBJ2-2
TGTGCCAGTAGTCCGGGACAGACCACCGGGGAGCTGTTTTTT
CASSPGQTTGELFF
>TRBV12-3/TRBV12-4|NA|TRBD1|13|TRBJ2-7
TGTGCCAGCAGAACGACAGGGGACAACGAGCAGTACTTC
CASRTTGDNEQYF
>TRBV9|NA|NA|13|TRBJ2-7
TGTGCCAGCAGCGTAGAAAGGGGTAGGGAGCAGTACTTC
CASSVERGREQYF
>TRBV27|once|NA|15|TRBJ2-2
TGTGCCAGCAGTTCAGAAACAAGGAACACCGGGGAGCTGTTTTTT
CASSSETRNTGELFF
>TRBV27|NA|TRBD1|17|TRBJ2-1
TGTGCCAGCAGACCCGAGCAGGGGGCGACCCAATACAATGAGCAGTTCTTC
CASRPEQGATQYNEQFF
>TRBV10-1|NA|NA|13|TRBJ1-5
TGCGCCAACCCCGTGGACTTTAATCAGCCCCAGCATTTT
CANPVDFNQPQHF
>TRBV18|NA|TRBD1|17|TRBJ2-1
TGTGCCAGCTCCCCTTCTTCCGGGACAGGGCTCTACAATGAGCAGTTCTTC
CASSPSSGTGLYNEQFF
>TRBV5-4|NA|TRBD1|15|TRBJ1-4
TGTGCCAGCAGCTTGGCCAGGGACAGCGATGAAAAACTGTTTTTT
CASSLARDSDEKLFF
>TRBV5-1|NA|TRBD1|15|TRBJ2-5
TGCGCCAGCAGCCCAGGGACAGGCGGAAAAGAGACCCAGTACTTC
CASSPGTGGKETQYF
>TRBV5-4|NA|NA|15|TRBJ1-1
TGTGCCAGCAGCTTGGCCACAGCTAAATACACTGAAGCTTTCTTT
CASSLATAKYTEAFF
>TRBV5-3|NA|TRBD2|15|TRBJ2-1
TGTGCCAGAAGCTTTTTAAGCGGGGGGGCAGTTGAGCAGTTCTTC
CARSFLSGGAVEQFF
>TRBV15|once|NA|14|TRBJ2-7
TGTGCCACCAGCAGAGAATTGAGTGTCTACGAGCAGTACTTC
CATSRELSVYEQYF
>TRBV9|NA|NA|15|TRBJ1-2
TGTGCCAGCAGCGGAACCCCGGTCCGGACTCATGGCTACACCTTC
CASSGTPVRTHGYTF
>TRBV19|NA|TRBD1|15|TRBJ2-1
TGTGCCAGTAGGGAAGGACAGGGGGTCTACAATGAGCAGTTCTTC
CASREGQGVYNEQFF
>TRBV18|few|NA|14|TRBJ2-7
TGTGCCAGCTCACCAAATCTCCGGGGAGACGAGCAGTACTTC
CASSPNLRGDEQYF
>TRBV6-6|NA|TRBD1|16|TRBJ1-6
TGTGCCAGCACCTGGGGACAGAGCTCCTATAATTCACCCCTCCACTTT
CASTWGQSSYNSPLHF
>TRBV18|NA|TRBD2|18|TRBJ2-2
TGTGCCAGCTCATCACTTTCTCTAGCGGGAAGGAACACCGGGGAGCTGTTTTTT
CASSSLSLAGRNTGELFF
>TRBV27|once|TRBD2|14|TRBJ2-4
TGTGCCAGCAGTCCTGCGGGGGACAAAAACATTCAGTACTTC
CASSPAGDKNIQYF
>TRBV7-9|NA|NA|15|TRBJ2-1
TGTGCCAGCAGCCAAGGACATCCAGTCACCAATGAGCAGTTCTTC
CASSQGHPVTNEQFF
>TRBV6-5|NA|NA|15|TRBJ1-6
TGTGCCAGCAGTACAACCCCGGACAGAAATTCACCCCTCCACTTT
CASSTTPDRNSPLHF
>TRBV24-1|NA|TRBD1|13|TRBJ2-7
TGTGCCACCAGTGAACCGGGACAGGACGAGCAGTACTTC
CATSEPGQDEQYF
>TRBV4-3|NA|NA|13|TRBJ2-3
TGCGCCAGCAGCCAAGAGGGAGCAGATACGCAGTATTTT
CASSQEGADTQYF
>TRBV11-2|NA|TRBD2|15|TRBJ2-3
TGTGCCAGCAGACATCTAGCGGGGGGGAGGAATACGCAGTATTTT
CASRHLAGGRNTQYF
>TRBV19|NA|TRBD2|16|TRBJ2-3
TGTGCCAGTAGTATAGCGGCGGGGGGGCCCGAAGATACGCAGTATTTT
CASSIAAGGPEDTQYF
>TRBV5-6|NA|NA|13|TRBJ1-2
TGTGCCAGCAGCTTAGGAGAGAGGTATGGCTACACCTTC
CASSLGERYGYTF
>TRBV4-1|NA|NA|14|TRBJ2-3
TGCGCCAGCAGCCAACGGGGTGACACAGATACGCAGTATTTT
CASSQRGDTDTQYF
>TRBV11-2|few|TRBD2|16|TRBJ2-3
TGTGCCAGCAGTGGGTGGGGGCTAGCGGGGACAGATACGCAGTATTTT
CASSGWGLAGTDTQYF
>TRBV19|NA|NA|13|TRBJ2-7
TGTGCCAGTAGTATAGATTTTAGGGAGGTGCAGTACTTC
CASSIDFREVQYF
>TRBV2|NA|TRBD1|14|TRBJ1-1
TGTGCCAGCAGTTCGGACAGGGGTAGCACTGAAGCTTTCTTT
CASSSDRGSTEAFF
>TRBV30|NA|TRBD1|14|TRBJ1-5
TGTGCCTGGAGTACAGGGGGAGTTTATCAGCCCCAGCATTTT
CAWSTGGVYQPQHF
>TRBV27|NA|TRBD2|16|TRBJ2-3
TGTGCCAGCAGTCTCATACTAGCGGGGGAGCGCGTTACGCAGTATTTT
CASSLILAGERVTQYF
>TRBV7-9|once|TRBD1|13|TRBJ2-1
TGTGCCAGCAATCGACAGGGCCCAAATGAGCAGTTCTTC
CASNRQGPNEQFF
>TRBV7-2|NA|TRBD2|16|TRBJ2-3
TGTGCCAGCAGCTTAGCGGCTAGCGGGGGGTCAGATACGCAGTATTTT
CASSLAASGGSDTQYF
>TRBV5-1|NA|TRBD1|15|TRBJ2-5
TGCGCCAGCACTCCAGGTGGACAGGGGAAAGAGACCCAGTACTTC
CASTPGGQGKETQYF
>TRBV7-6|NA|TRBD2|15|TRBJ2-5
TGTGCCAGCAGCCCAGGACTAGCGGGGGGAGGGACCCAGTACTTC
CASSPGLAGGGTQYF